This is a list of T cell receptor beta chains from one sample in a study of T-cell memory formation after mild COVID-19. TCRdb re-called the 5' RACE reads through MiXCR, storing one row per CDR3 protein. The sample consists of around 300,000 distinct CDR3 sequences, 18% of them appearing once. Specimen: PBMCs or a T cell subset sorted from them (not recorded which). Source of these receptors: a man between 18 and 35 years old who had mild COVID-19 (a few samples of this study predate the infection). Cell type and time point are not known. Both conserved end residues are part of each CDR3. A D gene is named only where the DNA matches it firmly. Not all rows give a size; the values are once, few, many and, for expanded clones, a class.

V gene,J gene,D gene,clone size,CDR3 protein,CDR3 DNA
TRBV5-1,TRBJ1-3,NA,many,CASSPGLAGNTIYF,TGCGCCAGCAGCCCGGGACTGGCGGGAAACACCATATATTTT
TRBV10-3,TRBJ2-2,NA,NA,CAITERQGGTGELFF,TGTGCCATCACCGAGCGACAGGGAGGCACCGGGGAGCTGTTTTTT
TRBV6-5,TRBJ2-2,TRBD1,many,CASSYGTANTGELFF,TGTGCCAGCAGTTACGGGACAGCGAACACCGGGGAGCTGTTTTTT
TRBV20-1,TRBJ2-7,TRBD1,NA,CSARGQGPTYEQYF,TGCAGTGCTAGAGGACAGGGGCCCACCTACGAGCAGTACTTC
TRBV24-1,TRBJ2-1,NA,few,CATSDPGLPNEQFF,TGTGCCACCAGTGATCCGGGCCTACCTAATGAGCAGTTCTTC
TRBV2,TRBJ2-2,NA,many,CASSEGHTGELFF,TGTGCCAGCAGTGAAGGACACACCGGGGAGCTGTTTTTT
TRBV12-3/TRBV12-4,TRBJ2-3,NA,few,CASKRSGTDTQYF,TGTGCCAGCAAAAGATCGGGGACAGATACGCAGTATTTT
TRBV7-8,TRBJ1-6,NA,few,CASSLASRTANSPLHF,TGTGCCAGCAGCTTAGCGTCGAGGACCGCCAATTCACCCCTCCACTTT
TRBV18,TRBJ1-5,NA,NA,CASSPTAGHGPQHF,TGTGCCAGCTCCCCGACGGCGGGCCATGGGCCCCAGCATTTT
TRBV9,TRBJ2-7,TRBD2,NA,CASSGRTGGQYF,TGTGCCAGCAGCGGGAGAACGGGAGGGCAGTACTTC
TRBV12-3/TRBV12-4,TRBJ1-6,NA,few,CASKKGLNNSPLHF,TGTGCCAGCAAGAAGGGACTAAATAATTCACCCCTCCACTTT
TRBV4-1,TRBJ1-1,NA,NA,CASSQGGVREAFF,TGCGCCAGCAGCCAAGGAGGGGTTCGTGAAGCTTTCTTT
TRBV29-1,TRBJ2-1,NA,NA,CSAEGTRKVF,TGCAGCGCCGAGGGAACAAGGAAAGTCTTC
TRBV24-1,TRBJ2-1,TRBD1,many,CATQGVSYNEQFF,TGTGCCACGCAGGGGGTTTCCTACAATGAGCAGTTCTTC
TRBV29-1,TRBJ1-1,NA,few,CSVFQWGDTEAFF,TGCAGCGTTTTTCAATGGGGGGACACTGAAGCTTTCTTT
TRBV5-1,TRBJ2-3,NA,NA,CASSLGAGRTDTQYF,TGCGCCAGCAGCTTGGGCGCAGGGCGCACAGATACGCAGTATTTT
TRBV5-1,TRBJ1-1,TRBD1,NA,CASSSPGTGFTEAFF,TGCGCCAGCAGCTCTCCCGGGACAGGGTTCACTGAAGCTTTCTTT
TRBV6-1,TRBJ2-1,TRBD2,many,CASSEQAGGPSEQFF,TGTGCCAGCAGTGAACAGGCGGGGGGGCCGAGTGAGCAGTTCTTC
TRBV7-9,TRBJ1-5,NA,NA,CASSRDRPGGNQPQHF,TGTGCCAGCAGCCGGGACCGGCCGGGGGGCAATCAGCCCCAGCATTTT
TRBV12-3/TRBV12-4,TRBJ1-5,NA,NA,CASTSQGTQPQHF,TGTGCCAGCACCTCCCAGGGGACTCAGCCCCAGCATTTT
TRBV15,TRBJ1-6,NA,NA,CATGANSPLHF,TGTGCCACCGGGGCCAATTCACCCCTCCACTTT
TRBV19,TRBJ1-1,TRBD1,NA,CASSDRATEAFF,TGTGCCAGTAGTGACAGGGCCACTGAAGCTTTCTTT
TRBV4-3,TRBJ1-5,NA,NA,CASSQDTGSRQPQHF,TGCGCCAGCAGCCAAGATACCGGAAGCCGTCAGCCCCAGCATTTT
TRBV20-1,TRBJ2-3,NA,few,CSPPNTQYF,TGCAGCCCCCCGAATACGCAGTATTTT
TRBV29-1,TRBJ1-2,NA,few,CSVDSNRDPYGYTF,TGCAGCGTTGACTCAAACAGGGACCCCTATGGCTACACCTTC
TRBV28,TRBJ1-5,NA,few,CASSEFAGYRDSNQPQHF,TGTGCCAGCAGCGAGTTTGCGGGCTACCGGGACAGCAATCAGCCCCAGCATTTT
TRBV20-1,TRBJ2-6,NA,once,CSAEAATGANVLTF,TGCAGTGCAGAAGCAGCGACTGGGGCCAACGTCCTGACTTTC
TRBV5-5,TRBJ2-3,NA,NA,CASSLQEMQYF,TGTGCCAGCAGCTTACAGGAAATGCAGTATTTT
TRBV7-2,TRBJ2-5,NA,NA,CASSLGRWETQYF,TGTGCCAGCAGCTTAGGCCGGTGGGAGACCCAGTACTTC
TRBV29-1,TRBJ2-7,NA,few,CSVKPTSYEQYF,TGCAGCGTTAAACCCACCTCCTACGAGCAGTACTTC
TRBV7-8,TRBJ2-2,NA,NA,CASSSNGFPGELFF,TGTGCCAGCAGTTCGAATGGATTCCCCGGGGAGCTGTTTTTT
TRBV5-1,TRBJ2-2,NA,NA,CASSLAWNRDTGELFF,TGCGCCAGCAGCTTGGCCTGGAACAGAGACACCGGGGAGCTGTTTTTT
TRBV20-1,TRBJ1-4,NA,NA,CSATRHPTNEKLFF,TGCAGTGCTACCAGACATCCAACTAATGAAAAACTGTTTTTT